A single TCR beta chain is shown here with its context. As yet, its antigen is unknown. These data are taken from a study of cytomegalovirus exposure and HLA in healthy donors. At the level of the study: Previous work identified 95 million to 140 million unique TCR beta sequences from 150 million to 200 million T cells. Study outcomes and limitations: Accounts indicate the classifier identified cytomegalovirus status with strong specificity and sensitivity.

13 Jbeta primers and 60 Vbeta primers were used for the PCR. Data came from immunoSEQ multiplex PCR; TCRdb stores just in-frame clones and leaves some out. The sample consists of some 180,000 clones, roughly 80% of them appearing once. Germline loops: CDR1 MNHEY, CDR2 SMNVEV (reference sequence). The CDR3 runs 15 residues. Trimming took 6 bases from V and 4 from J, leaving 16 bases between them. Sequencing was done on a sample of PBMCs. This chain joins TRBV27 and TRBJ1-5, with unresolved D. The TCR was taken from a middle-aged man in good health and CMV-seronegative. CDR3 sequence reads: CASSNARERNQPQHF. Written as DNA, the CDR3 is TGTGCCAGCAGCAACGCCCGGGAAAGGAATCAGCCCCAGCATTTT.